This section outlines one T cell receptor beta chain sequence together with its context. What it recognizes is unknown. Semi-nested PCR with Nested Universal Primer A followed constant-region reverse priming of full-length variable regions. TCRdb used MiXCR to reprocess the 5' RACE reads, holding one entry per CDR3 protein. The sample lists 35,000 to 50,000 distinct CDR3 sequences; less than 35% were seen once. The germline V and J ends were trimmed by 1 base and 11 bases, with 9 bases remaining between them. The CDR3 consists of 12 residues. Study findings and constraints: Tumor Tregs overlapped most with tumor, then blood, naive CD4+ cells. Tumor memory CD4+ T cell TCR gene usage clustered with blood and lymph node memory CD4+ cells and lymph node naive CD4+ cells.

The chain uses TRBV12-3 or TRBV12-4 and TRBJ1-5; no definite D call. The sample comprised memory CD4+ T cells sorted from a lymph node. Subset denoted: memory CD4+ T cells, CD4+CD45RO+CD25-. The receptor comes from a female donor with breast cancer. CDR3 nucleotide sequence: TGTGCCAGCAGTTTAGGAGGTTGGGCCCAGCATTTT. Translation: CASSLGGWAQHF.